The following is a TCR beta chain sequence with its context. Its specificity is unknown. Trimming took off 2 bases at V and 7 bases at J, with 11 bases between the two ends. This CDR3 comprises 13 residues. This sample is part of a study of T cell responses to AZD1222 COVID-19 vaccine. Sequenced by immunoSEQ multiplex PCR; TCRdb stores in-frame clones only, minus some. The profile shows 130,000 or so clones, 80% to 95% of them singletons. Study-wide points: The donor cohort was predominantly white British with a female majority, and clonal diversity may have been underestimated.

The chain joins TRBV12-3 or TRBV12-4 to TRBJ1-2, with a tentative D call TRBD1 (5 bases). This TCR derives from an adult in good health. The sample consisted of peripheral blood, taken on day 0 of AZD1222 vaccination. The CDR3 is CASSLRGVTGYTF. The CDR3 nucleotides are TGTGCCAGCAGTTTAAGAGGGGTCACTGGCTACACCTTC.